This T cell receptor (beta chain) is drawn from a study of control samples from healthy donors and cancer patients. This CDR3 contains 11 residues. In germline, CDR1 is SGDLS, CDR2 YYNGEE. The V end lost 1 base, the J end lost 8 bases, and 6 bases lay between the germline ends. Only in-frame clones appear in the TCRdb table, and some are missing; sequencing was by immunoSEQ multiplex PCR. This sample has about 110,000 clones; around four fifths occur once, and the top ten carry 6% to 8%. Sample: blood. The chain employs TRBV9 and TRBJ1-2, with D unresolved. The receptor's source is a man aged 18 to 29 in good health. DNA of the CDR3: TGTGCCAGCAGCGTAAGGAAGGGCTACACCTTC. Amino acid sequence: CASSVRKGYTF.